This T cell receptor beta chain appears in the sequencing data of a study of T cell changes during pregnancy in multiple sclerosis. Some clones are missing from TCRdb's copy, which holds only in-frame ones; the method was immunoSEQ multiplex PCR. This sample yields about 40,000 clones, of which 92% are seen a single time; 13% belongs to the top ten. This CDR3 comprises 13 residues. Germline V gives CDR1 SGHVS, CDR2 FNYEAQ. The junction had 3 bases not matched to a gene; V was cut back by 5 bases and J by 6 bases. This chain links TRBV7-6 with TRBJ2-1; 8 positions agree with TRBD2. This TCR was recovered from a female donor with multiple sclerosis, enrolled in a pregnancy study. Sample: CD8+ T cells from peripheral blood mononuclear cells, taken in the first trimester of pregnancy. The CDR3 sequence is CASSGSGGNEQFF. CDR3 DNA: TGTGCCAGCAGCGGAAGCGGGGGCAATGAGCAGTTCTTC. Based on the CDR3 plus reference TRBV7-6 and TRBJ2-1, the full variable domain is GAGVSQSPRYKVTKRGQDVALRCDPISGHVSLYWYRQALGQGPEFLTYFNYEAQQDKSGLPNDRFSAERPEGSISTLTIQRTEQRDSAMYRCASSGSGGNEQFFGPGTRLTVL.